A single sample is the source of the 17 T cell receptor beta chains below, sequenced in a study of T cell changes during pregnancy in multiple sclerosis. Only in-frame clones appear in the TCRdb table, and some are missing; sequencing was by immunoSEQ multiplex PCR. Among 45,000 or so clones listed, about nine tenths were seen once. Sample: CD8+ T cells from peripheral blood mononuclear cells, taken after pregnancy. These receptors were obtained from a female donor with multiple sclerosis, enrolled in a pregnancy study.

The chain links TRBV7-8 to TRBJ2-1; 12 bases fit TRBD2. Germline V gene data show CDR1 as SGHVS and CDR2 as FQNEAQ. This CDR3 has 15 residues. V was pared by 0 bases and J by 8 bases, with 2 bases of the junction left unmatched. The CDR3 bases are TGTGCCAGCAGCTTAGCGCTAGCGGGGGGGTATGAGCAGTTCTTC. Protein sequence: CASSLALAGGYEQFF.

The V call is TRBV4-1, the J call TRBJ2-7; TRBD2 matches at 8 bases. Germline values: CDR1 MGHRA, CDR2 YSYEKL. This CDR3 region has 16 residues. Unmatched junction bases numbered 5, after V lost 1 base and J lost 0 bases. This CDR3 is CASSQGAGGVSYEQYF. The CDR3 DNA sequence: TGCGCCAGCAGCCAAGGGGCCGGGGGGGTCTCCTACGAGCAGTACTTC.

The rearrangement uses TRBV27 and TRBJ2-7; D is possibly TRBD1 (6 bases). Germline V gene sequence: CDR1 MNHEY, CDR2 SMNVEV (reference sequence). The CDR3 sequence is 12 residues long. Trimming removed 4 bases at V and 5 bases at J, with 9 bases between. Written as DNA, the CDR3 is TGTGCCAGCAGTTACACAGGGAACGAGCAGTACTTC. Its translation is CASSYTGNEQYF.

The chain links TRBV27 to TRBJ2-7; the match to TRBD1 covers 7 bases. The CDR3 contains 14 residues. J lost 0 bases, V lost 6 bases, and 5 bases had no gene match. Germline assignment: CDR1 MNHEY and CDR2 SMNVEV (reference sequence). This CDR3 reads CASSYRGYSYEQYF. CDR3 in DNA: TGTGCCAGCAGCTACAGGGGTTACTCCTACGAGCAGTACTTC.

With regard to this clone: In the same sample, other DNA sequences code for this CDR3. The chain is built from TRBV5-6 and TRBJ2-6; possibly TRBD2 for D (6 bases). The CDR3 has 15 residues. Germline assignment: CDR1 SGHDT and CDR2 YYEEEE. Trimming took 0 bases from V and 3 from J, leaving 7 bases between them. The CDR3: CASSLGGGGANVLTF. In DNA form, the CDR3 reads TGTGCCAGCAGCTTGGGGGGAGGTGGGGCCAACGTCCTGACTTTC.

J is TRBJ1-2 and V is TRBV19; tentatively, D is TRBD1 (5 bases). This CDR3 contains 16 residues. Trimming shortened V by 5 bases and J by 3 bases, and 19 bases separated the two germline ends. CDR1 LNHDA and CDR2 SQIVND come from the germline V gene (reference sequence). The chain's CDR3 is CASSGEVLQEYYGYTF. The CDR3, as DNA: TGTGCCAGTAGTGGAGAGGTATTACAGGAATACTATGGCTACACCTTC.

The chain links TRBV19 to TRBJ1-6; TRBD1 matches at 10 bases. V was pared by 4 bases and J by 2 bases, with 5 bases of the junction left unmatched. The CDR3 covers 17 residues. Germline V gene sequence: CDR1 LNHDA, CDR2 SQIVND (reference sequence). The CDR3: CASSTPTGGPYNSPLHF. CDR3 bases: TGTGCCAGTAGTACCCCGACAGGGGGCCCCTATAATTCACCCCTCCACTTT.

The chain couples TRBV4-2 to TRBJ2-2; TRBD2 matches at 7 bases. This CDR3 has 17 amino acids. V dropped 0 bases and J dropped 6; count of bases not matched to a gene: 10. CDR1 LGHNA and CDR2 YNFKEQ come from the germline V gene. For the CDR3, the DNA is TGTGCCAGCAGCCAAGAATTGGGGACTAAGCAATCCGGGGAGCTGTTTTTT. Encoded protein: CASSQELGTKQSGELFF.

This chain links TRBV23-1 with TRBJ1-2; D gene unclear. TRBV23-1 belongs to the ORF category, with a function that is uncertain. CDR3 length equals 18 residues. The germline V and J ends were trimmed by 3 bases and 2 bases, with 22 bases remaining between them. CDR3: CASSHPAPPELTNYGYTF. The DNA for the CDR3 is TGCGCCAGCAGTCATCCCGCCCCTCCGGAGTTGACCAACTATGGCTACACCTTC.

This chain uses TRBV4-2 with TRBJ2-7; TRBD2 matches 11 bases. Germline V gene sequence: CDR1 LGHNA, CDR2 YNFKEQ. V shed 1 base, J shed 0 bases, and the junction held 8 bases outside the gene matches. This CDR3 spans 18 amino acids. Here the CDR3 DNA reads TGTGCCAGCAGCCAAGGGCTAGCGGGGGGCCTGAGCTCCTACGAGCAGTACTTC. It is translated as CASSQGLAGGLSSYEQYF.

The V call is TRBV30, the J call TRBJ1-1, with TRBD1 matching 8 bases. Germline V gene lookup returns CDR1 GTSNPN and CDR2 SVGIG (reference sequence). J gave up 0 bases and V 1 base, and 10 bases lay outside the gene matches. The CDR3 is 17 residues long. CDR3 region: CAWSATGQGAMNTEAFF. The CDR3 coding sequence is TGTGCCTGGAGTGCAACGGGGCAGGGGGCCATGAACACTGAAGCTTTCTTT. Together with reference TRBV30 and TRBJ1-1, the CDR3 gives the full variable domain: SQTIHQWPATLVQPVGSPLSLECTVEGTSNPNLYWYRQAAGRGLQLLFYSVGIGQISSEVPQNLSASRPQDRQFILSSKKLLLSDSGFYLCAWSATGQGAMNTEAFFGQGTRLTVV.

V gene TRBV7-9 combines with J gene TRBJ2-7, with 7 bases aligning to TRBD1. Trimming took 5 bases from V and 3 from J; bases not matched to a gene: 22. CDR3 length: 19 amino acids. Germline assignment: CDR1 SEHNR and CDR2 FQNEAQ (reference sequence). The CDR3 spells CASSPPSTGVSDRFYEQYF. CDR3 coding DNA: TGTGCCAGCAGCCCCCCCTCCACAGGGGTTTCTGATAGATTCTACGAGCAGTACTTC.

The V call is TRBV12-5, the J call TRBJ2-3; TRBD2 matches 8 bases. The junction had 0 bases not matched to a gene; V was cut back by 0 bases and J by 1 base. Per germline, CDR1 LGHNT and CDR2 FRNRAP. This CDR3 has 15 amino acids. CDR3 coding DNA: TGTGCTAGTGGTTTGGTTAGCGGGGGCACAGATACGCAGTATTTT. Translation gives CASGLVSGGTDTQYF.

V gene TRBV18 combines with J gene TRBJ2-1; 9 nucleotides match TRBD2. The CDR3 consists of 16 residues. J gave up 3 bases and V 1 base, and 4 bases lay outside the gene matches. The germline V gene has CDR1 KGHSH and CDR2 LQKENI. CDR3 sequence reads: CASSPRISGSYNEQFF. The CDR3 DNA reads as TGTGCCAGCTCACCACGAATTAGCGGGAGCTACAATGAGCAGTTCTTC.

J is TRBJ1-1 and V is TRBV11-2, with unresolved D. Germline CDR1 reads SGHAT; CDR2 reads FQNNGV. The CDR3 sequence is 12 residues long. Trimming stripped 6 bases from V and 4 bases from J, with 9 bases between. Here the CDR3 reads CASSSYGTEAFF. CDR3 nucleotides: TGTGCCAGCAGTTCCTATGGCACTGAAGCTTTCTTT. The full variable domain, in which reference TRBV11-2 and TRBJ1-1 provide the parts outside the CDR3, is EAGVAQSPRYKIIEKRQSVAFWCNPISGHATLYWYQQILGQGPKLLIQFQNNGVVDDSQLPKDRFSAERLKGVDSTLKIQPAKLEDSAVYLCASSSYGTEAFFGQGTRLTVV.

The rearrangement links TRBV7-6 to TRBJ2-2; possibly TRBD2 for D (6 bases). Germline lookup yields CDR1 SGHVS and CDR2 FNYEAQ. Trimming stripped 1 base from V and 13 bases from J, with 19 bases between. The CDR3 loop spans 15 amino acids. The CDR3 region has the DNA TGTGCCAGCAGCTTAGTTAGCCCTCCCGGGAGCGGGCTGTTTTTT. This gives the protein CASSLVSPPGSGLFF.

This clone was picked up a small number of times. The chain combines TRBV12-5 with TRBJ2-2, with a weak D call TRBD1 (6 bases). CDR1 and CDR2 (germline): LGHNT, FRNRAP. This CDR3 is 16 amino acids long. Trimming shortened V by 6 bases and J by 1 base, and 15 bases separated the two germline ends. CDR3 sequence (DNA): TGTGCTAGTGGCCACCCCGGGACAAGGAACACCGGGGAGCTGTTTTTT. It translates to CASGHPGTRNTGELFF.